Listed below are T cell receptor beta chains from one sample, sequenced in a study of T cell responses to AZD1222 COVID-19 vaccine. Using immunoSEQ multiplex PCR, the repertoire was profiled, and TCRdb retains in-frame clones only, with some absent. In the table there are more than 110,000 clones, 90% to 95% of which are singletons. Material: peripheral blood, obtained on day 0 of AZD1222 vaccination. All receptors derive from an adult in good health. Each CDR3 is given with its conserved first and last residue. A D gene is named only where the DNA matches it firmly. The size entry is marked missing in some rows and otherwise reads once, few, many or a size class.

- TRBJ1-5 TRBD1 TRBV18 TGTGCCAGCTCACCCCAGGGGGCATTGGGGAGCAATCAGCCCCAGCATTTT CASSPQGALGSNQPQHF
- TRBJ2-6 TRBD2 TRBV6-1 TGTGCCAGCAGTGTCAGACTAGCGGGGGCCTCTGGGGCCAACGTCCTGACTTTC CASSVRLAGASGANVLTF
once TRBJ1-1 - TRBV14 TGTGCCAGCAGCCACAGGAGCTTGGGGACTGAAGCTTTCTTT CASSHRSLGTEAFF
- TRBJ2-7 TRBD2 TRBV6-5 TGTGCCAGCAACCATGCGGGGGCCTACGAGCAGTACTTC CASNHAGAYEQYF
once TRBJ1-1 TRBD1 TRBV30 TGTGCCCGGGCCCCGGGGACAGAAATGAACACTGAAGCTTTCTTT CARAPGTEMNTEAFF
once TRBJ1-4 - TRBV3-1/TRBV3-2 TGTGCCAGCAGCAGGACACAAGGGGAAAAACTGTTTTTT CASSRTQGEKLFF
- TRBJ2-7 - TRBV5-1 TGCGCCAGCAGCTTCGGTGGGCTCCCGGGGGAGGAGCAGTACTTC CASSFGGLPGEEQYF
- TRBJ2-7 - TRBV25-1 TGTGCCAGCAGTGAATTGGGGGGTTCTTACGAGCAGTACTTC CASSELGGSYEQYF
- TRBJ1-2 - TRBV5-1 TGCGCCAGCAGCTTGGCCGGGTCTGGCGGCTACACCTTC CASSLAGSGGYTF
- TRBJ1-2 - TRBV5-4 TGTGCCAGCAGCCCGCGGACAGCGATCTATGGCTACACCTTC CASSPRTAIYGYTF
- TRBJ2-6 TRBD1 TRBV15 TGTGCCACCAGCAATGGACAGGGGGCCGGGGCCAACGTCCTGACTTTC CATSNGQGAGANVLTF
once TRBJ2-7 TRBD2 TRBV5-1 TGCGCCAGCAGCGGGACTAGCGGCTTCTACGAGCAGTACTTC CASSGTSGFYEQYF
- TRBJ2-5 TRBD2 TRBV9 TGTGCCAGCAGCCCCGGGACTAGCGGGACGCTCTTAGAGACCCAGTACTTC CASSPGTSGTLLETQYF
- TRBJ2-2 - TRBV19 TGTGCCAGTAGTCTCGGGACCGGGGAGCTGTTTTTT CASSLGTGELFF
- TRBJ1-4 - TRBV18 TGTGCCAGCTCACCACCCAGGCCCGCAACTAATGAAAAACTGTTTTTT CASSPPRPATNEKLFF
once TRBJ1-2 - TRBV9 TGTGCCAGCACCCCCACGGGGGCAGGCTATGGCTACACCTTC CASTPTGAGYGYTF
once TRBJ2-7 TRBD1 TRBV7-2 TGTGCCAGCAGCCCATTGGGCGGACAGGGAAGCGAGCAGTACTTC CASSPLGGQGSEQYF
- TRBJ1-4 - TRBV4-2 TGTGCCAGCAGCCAAGCGCCCGGAGCGAATGAAAAACTGTTTTTT CASSQAPGANEKLFF
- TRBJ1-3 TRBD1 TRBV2 TGTGCCAGCGGGGACAGGGGGCCAAACACCATATATTTT CASGDRGPNTIYF
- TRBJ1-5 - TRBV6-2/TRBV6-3 TGTGCCAGCAGCCCAGGGAATCAGCCCCAGCATTTT CASSPGNQPQHF
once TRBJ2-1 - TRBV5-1 TGCGCCAGCAGCCCGGAGGTCCGGCAGGGGTTGTCCTACAATGAGCAGTTCTTC CASSPEVRQGLSYNEQFF
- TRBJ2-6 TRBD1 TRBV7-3 TGTGCCAGCAGTTACAGGGGGTCAGGGGCCAACGTCCTGACTTTC CASSYRGSGANVLTF
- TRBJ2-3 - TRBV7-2 TGTGCCAGCAGCGCGATGGCTAGCACCTCTAGCACAGATACGCAGTATTTT CASSAMASTSSTDTQYF
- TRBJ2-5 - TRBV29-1 TGCAGCGTCGGGTGGCTAGCGAACCAAGAGACCCAGTACTTC CSVGWLANQETQYF
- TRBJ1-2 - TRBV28 TGTGCCAGCACTGCACCGGATCACAGGAGACAGAGGGGCTACACCTTC CASTAPDHRRQRGYTF
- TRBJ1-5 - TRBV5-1 TGCGCCAGCAGCTTGGCCGCTGGGGGCGGCCAGCCCCAGCATTTT CASSLAAGGGQPQHF
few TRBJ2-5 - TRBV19 TGTGCCAGTAGTAATTTGGGGGGCGAGACCCAGTACTTC CASSNLGGETQYF
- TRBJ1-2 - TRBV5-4 TGTGCCAGCAGCACCCGGGACGCCTATGGCTACACCTTC CASSTRDAYGYTF
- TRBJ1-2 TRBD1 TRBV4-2 TGTGCCAGCAGCCGACAGGGGGCTGGCGGCTACACCTTC CASSRQGAGGYTF
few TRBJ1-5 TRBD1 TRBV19 TGTGCCAGTATGGAGACAGGGTTAGGCCAGCCCCAGCATTTT CASMETGLGQPQHF
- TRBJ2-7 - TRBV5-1 TGCGCCAGCAGCTTGGTGCCCGACAAGCAGTACTTC CASSLVPDKQYF
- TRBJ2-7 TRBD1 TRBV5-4 TGTGCCAGCAGCATGACAGGGGTTTACGAGCAGTACTTC CASSMTGVYEQYF
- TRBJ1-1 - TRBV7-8 TGTGCCAGCAGCTTAGATGTAGTCCTTGAAGCTTTCTTT CASSLDVVLEAFF
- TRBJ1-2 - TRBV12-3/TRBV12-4 TGTGCCAGCAGTTTGGACAGATACTATGGCTACACCTTC CASSLDRYYGYTF
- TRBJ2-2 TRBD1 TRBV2 TGTGCCAGCAGTGGACAGGGGACGACCGGGGAGCTGTTTTTT CASSGQGTTGELFF
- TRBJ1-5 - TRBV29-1 TGCAGCGTAGGGACCTTGGGGGTTCAGCCCCAGCATTTT CSVGTLGVQPQHF
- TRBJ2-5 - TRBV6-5 TGTGCCAGCAATACAAGGGGAGGGGGAGCGACCCAGTACTTC CASNTRGGGATQYF
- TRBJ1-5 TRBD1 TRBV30 TGTGCCTGGAACCAGGGACAGGGGAGCAATCAGCCCCAGCATTTT CAWNQGQGSNQPQHF
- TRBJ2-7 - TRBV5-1 TGCGCCAGCAGCGAAGGGACGTTGAGCTCCTACGAGCAGTACTTC CASSEGTLSSYEQYF
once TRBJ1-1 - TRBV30 TGTGCCTGGAAGCTAGAACGAGCTTTCTTT CAWKLERAFF
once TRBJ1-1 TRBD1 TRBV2 TGTGCCAGCAGCTTCGACAGGGACACTGAAGCTTTCTTT CASSFDRDTEAFF
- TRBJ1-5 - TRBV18 TGTGCCAGCTCACCGGGGGGGAATCAGCCCCAGCATTTT CASSPGGNQPQHF